These 30 T cell receptor beta chains came from one sample sequenced in a study of Ad26.COV2.S vaccination and SARS-CoV-2 variants. Treatment meaning: roughly 20 received Ad26.COV2.S at low or high dose, single or two shots; several received placebo; per-sample allocation not given. The study sampled participants on day 63 after the first vaccine or placebo injection. Produced via immunoSEQ multiplex PCR; TCRdb's table is partial and in-frame only. This sample has 350,000 to 500,000 clones, with roughly 89% found just once. The sequencing used peripheral blood, collected in a trial of Ad26.COV2.S vaccine versus placebo. These receptors originate from a person between 18 and 60 years old who received the Ad26.COV2.S COVID-19 vaccine or a placebo.

The rearrangement links TRBV27 to TRBJ1-1; D unresolved. Trimming took off 4 bases at V and 5 bases at J, with 5 bases between the two ends. The CDR3 sequence is 11 residues long. CDR1 is MNHEY and CDR2 is SMNVEV in the germline V gene (reference sequence). CDR3 in amino acids: CASSSRTEAFF. The DNA of the CDR3 is TGTGCCAGCAGTTCCAGGACTGAAGCTTTCTTT.

The V call is TRBV5-1, the J call TRBJ2-3; TRBD2 aligns across 14 bases. CDR1 SGHRS and CDR2 YFSETQ come from the germline V gene. The CDR3 has 16 amino acids. After removal of 4 bases from V and 4 bases from J, the junction contained 5 bases not matched to a gene. The DNA of the CDR3 is TGCGCCAGCAGCGACGGGACTAGCGGGAGCGCAGATACGCAGTATTTT. Residues: CASSDGTSGSADTQYF.

V and J are TRBV5-1 and TRBJ1-2, with TRBD1 matching over 7 bases. There are 15 residues in the CDR3. The trim removed 4 bases at V and 0 bases at J, leaving 6 bases unmatched. Germline CDR1 is SGHRS and CDR2 is YFSETQ. CDR3 amino acids: CASSPAGTANYGYTF. CDR3 DNA: TGCGCCAGCAGCCCGGCCGGGACAGCTAACTATGGCTACACCTTC.

V gene TRBV5-1 combines with J gene TRBJ1-1; D may be TRBD1 (5 bases). The CDR3 runs to 15 residues. The germline V gene has CDR1 SGHRS and CDR2 YFSETQ. V was clipped by 2 bases and J by 3 bases, with 14 bases between them. The CDR3 region is CASSFRGQGHTEAFF. The CDR3 DNA follows: TGCGCCAGCAGCTTCCGGGGCCAAGGTCACACTGAAGCTTTCTTT.

This chain connects TRBV3-1 (or the pseudogene TRBV3-2) to TRBJ1-4; D gene ambiguous. The CDR3 runs to 16 residues. Trimming left V 4 bases short and J 3 bases short, with 15 bases between. Germline values: CDR1 LGHDT, CDR2 YNNKEL (reference sequence). The CDR3 spells CASSRPSGGPNEKLFF. The CDR3 DNA sequence: TGTGCCAGCAGCCGACCATCAGGAGGCCCTAATGAAAAACTGTTTTTT.

This chain connects TRBV19 to TRBJ2-1, with D possibly called TRBD1 or TRBD2 (5 bases each). The CDR3 runs 15 residues. Per the germline V gene, CDR1 is LNHDA and CDR2 is SQIVND (reference sequence). Trimming left V 7 bases short and J 7 bases short, with 20 bases between. The CDR3 spells CASTPIWGSNNEQFF. Here the CDR3 DNA reads TGTGCCAGTACCCCGATATGGGGGAGTAATAATGAGCAGTTCTTC. The complete variable domain, with remaining parts taken from reference TRBV19 and TRBJ2-1, reads DGGITQSPKYLFRKEGQNVTLSCEQNLNHDAMYWYRQDPGQGLRLIYYSQIVNDFQKGDIAEGYSVSREKKESFPLTVTSAQKNPTAFYLCASTPIWGSNNEQFFGPGTRLTVL.

The chain joins TRBV29-1 to TRBJ2-2, with D perhaps matching TRBD1 (6 bases). This CDR3 has 15 residues. The V gene's germline CDR1 is SQVTM and CDR2 ANQGSEA. Trimming removed 8 bases from V and 10 bases from J, with 26 bases in between. CDR3 loop: CSFFFAGEGGQELFF. CDR3 bases: TGCAGCTTTTTTTTCGCAGGGGAAGGAGGACAGGAGCTGTTTTTT.

The V call is TRBV19, the J call TRBJ1-2; tentative D call: TRBD1 (5 bases). Per the germline V gene, CDR1 is LNHDA and CDR2 is SQIVND (reference sequence). The CDR3 extends over 15 amino acids. Between the trimmed V and J ends, which lost 3 bases and 5 bases, there was a span of 16 bases. The DNA for the CDR3 is TGTGCCAGTAGTATTGGCAGGGAGAGTTTATATGGCTACACCTTC. This translates into CASSIGRESLYGYTF.

This rearrangement joins TRBV7-2 to TRBJ1-4, with TRBD1 matching 10 bases. The CDR3 is 16 residues long. Germline loops: CDR1 SGHTA, CDR2 FQGNSA. The trim removed 0 bases at V and 10 bases at J, leaving 8 bases unmatched. This CDR3 reads CASSLAGQGIGGKLFF. As DNA, the CDR3 is TGTGCCAGCAGCTTAGCGGGACAGGGGATCGGCGGAAAACTGTTTTTT.

The chain couples TRBV11-2 to TRBJ2-2, with no clear D. This CDR3 has 16 residues. V was shortened by 1 base and J by 4 bases, with 13 bases between the two germline ends. Germline V lookup: CDR1 SGHAT, CDR2 FQNNGV. In DNA, the CDR3 is TGTGCCAGCAGCTTAGCCCAGGCGGCAGGCACCGGGGAGCTGTTTTTT. This sequence encodes CASSLAQAAGTGELFF.

V usage is TRBV7-2 and J usage is TRBJ2-3, with TRBD1 as a possible D gene (5 bases). This CDR3 is built from 14 residues. V was pared by 5 bases and J by 4 bases, with 13 bases between. The V gene's germline CDR1 is SGHTA and CDR2 FQGNSA. The CDR3 DNA reads TGTGCCAGCAGCCGCTACACCAGGGCAGATACGCAGTATTTT. Amino acid sequence: CASSRYTRADTQYF.

The chain combines TRBV28 with TRBJ1-2; TRBD1 matches 8 bases. Germline V lookup: CDR1 MDHEN, CDR2 SYDVKM. This CDR3 spans 16 amino acids. V shed 2 bases and J 2 bases; nucleotides not matched to a gene: 7. For the CDR3, the DNA is TGTGCCAGCAGTTTACTAGGGGACAGGATGAACTATGGCTACACCTTC. It encodes CASSLLGDRMNYGYTF.

The chain employs TRBV6-1 and TRBJ1-3; perhaps TRBD1 as D (6 bases). The CDR3 consists of 15 residues. Per germline, CDR1 MNHNS and CDR2 SASEGT. Trimming took off 2 bases at V and 1 base at J, with 9 bases between the two ends. The CDR3 DNA sequence: TGTGCCAGCAGTGAACAGGGGAGGTCTGGAAACACCATATATTTT. It codes for CASSEQGRSGNTIYF.

The J gene is TRBJ2-6, the V gene TRBV5-4; no reliable D call. The CDR3 length is 14 residues. Germline V gene data show CDR1 as SGHNT and CDR2 as YYREEE (reference sequence). The ends were cut back, 5 bases at V and 0 bases at J, with 6 bases in the middle. The CDR3 sequence: CASRTDSGANVLTF. The CDR3 coding sequence is TGTGCCAGCAGGACCGACTCTGGGGCCAACGTCCTGACTTTC.

The chain has TRBV4-1 and TRBJ1-5, with D tentatively TRBD1 (5 bases). The CDR3 has 14 amino acids. Germline-derived CDR1 and CDR2 are MGHRA and YSYEKL. V dropped 1 base and J dropped 8 bases, with 12 bases sitting between them. Here the CDR3 DNA reads TGCGCCAGCAGCCAAGGTTGGGGCACGGAGCCCCAGCATTTT. Translated: CASSQGWGTEPQHF.

The rearrangement links TRBV11-3 to TRBJ1-1; unclear D gene. There are 15 residues in the CDR3. Per germline, CDR1 SGHNT and CDR2 YENEEA. V was shortened by 1 base and J by 1 base, with 10 bases between the two germline ends. For the CDR3, the DNA is TGTGCCAGCAGCTTAGGCGGAGACACGAACACTGAAGCTTTCTTT. This codes for CASSLGGDTNTEAFF.

The chain has TRBV5-1 and TRBJ2-2; D perhaps matches TRBD1 (5 bases). The V gene's germline CDR1 is SGHRS and CDR2 YFSETQ. The CDR3 length is 15 residues. V dropped 1 base and J dropped 6 bases, with 13 bases sitting between them. The CDR3, as DNA: TGCGCCAGCAGCTTGTTCCAGGGCCCGGCCGGGGAGCTGTTTTTT. This sequence encodes CASSLFQGPAGELFF. Full variable domain (missing parts from reference TRBV5-1 and TRBJ2-2): KAGVTQTPRYLIKTRGQQVTLSCSPISGHRSVSWYQQTPGQGLQFLFEYFSETQRNKGNFPGRFSGRQFSNSRSEMNVSTLELGDSALYLCASSLFQGPAGELFFGEGSRLTVL.

The V gene is TRBV19, the J gene TRBJ1-1, with 7 bases aligning to TRBD1. CDR1 is LNHDA, CDR2 SQIVND, per germline (reference sequence). Trimming at V came to 7 bases and at J to 3 bases, leaving 5 bases not matched to a gene. The CDR3 length is 13 residues. CDR3 coding DNA: TGTGCCAGTATAAAAAGGGGGCACACTGAAGCTTTCTTT. Amino acid sequence: CASIKRGHTEAFF.

The V gene is TRBV6-5, the J gene TRBJ2-5; no clear D. The CDR3 extends over 11 amino acids. Trimming took 6 bases from V and 4 from J, leaving 6 bases between them. Germline CDR1 reads MNHEY; CDR2 reads SVGAGI. The CDR3 reads CASRGRETQYF. The CDR3 bases are TGTGCCAGCAGAGGGCGAGAGACCCAGTACTTC.

The chain has TRBV6-4 and TRBJ2-3; 9 bases are a match to TRBD2. This CDR3 contains 16 residues. The V gene end was trimmed by 3 bases and the J gene end by 2 bases; junction bases not matched to a gene: 6. From germline, CDR1 is MRHNA and CDR2 SNTAGT. CDR3: CASSESLAGNTDTQYF. The CDR3, as DNA: TGTGCCAGCAGTGAGAGCCTAGCGGGGAACACAGATACGCAGTATTTT.

The chain recombines TRBV28 with TRBJ1-5; D gene unclear. Trimming pared 3 bases from V and 3 bases from J, leaving 9 bases between. CDR1 and CDR2 from the germline V gene are MDHEN and SYDVKM. This CDR3 is built from 14 residues. The DNA of the CDR3 is TGTGCCAGCAGTTTTTACGGTTACAATCAGCCCCAGCATTTT. Amino acids: CASSFYGYNQPQHF.

The rearrangement uses TRBV6-5 and TRBJ1-6, with D perhaps TRBD1 (5 bases). CDR1 and CDR2 (germline): MNHEY, SVGAGI. Between the trimmed V and J ends, which lost 7 bases and 5 bases, there was a span of 15 bases. There are 15 residues in the CDR3. The CDR3: CASTLTVIDNSPLHF. As DNA, the CDR3 is TGTGCCAGCACCTTGACAGTAATTGATAATTCACCCCTCCACTTT.

This clone was recorded only once. The gene calls are TRBV6-5 and TRBJ1-3; D remains ambiguous. CDR1 is MNHEY, CDR2 SVGAGI, per germline. CDR3 length equals 13 residues. V lost 7 bases and J lost 0, with 7 bases in between. CDR3 sequence: CASTPFSGNTIYF. CDR3 in DNA: TGTGCCAGCACACCGTTCTCTGGAAACACCATATATTTT.

This clone was counted only a few times. V and J are TRBV7-8 and TRBJ2-7; 7 bases map to TRBD2. This CDR3 is built from 14 residues. The ends lost 0 bases at V and 2 bases at J; junction bases unmatched: 1. Germline lookup yields CDR1 SGHVS and CDR2 FQNEAQ. The CDR3 DNA reads as TGTGCCAGCAGCTTAGCGAGCGGGACCTACGAGCAGTACGTC. This gives the protein CASSLASGTYEQYV.

V usage is TRBV12-3 or TRBV12-4 and J usage is TRBJ1-1, with a possible D match to TRBD1 (6 bases). The CDR3 runs 12 residues. The V end was cut by 3 bases, the J end by 10 bases, with 12 bases between. CDR3 nucleotides: TGTGCCAGCAGTTTCTCCAGGGGTATAGCTTTCTTT. This translates into CASSFSRGIAFF.

This clone occurred a few times. V and J are TRBV2 and TRBJ2-7, with 8 positions matching TRBD2. The CDR3 runs to 12 residues. With 4 bases clipped from V and 12 bases from J, the junction kept 8 bases outside the gene matches. Per the germline V gene, CDR1 is SNHLY and CDR2 is FYNNEI. This CDR3 is CASSAGTRVRYF. DNA for the CDR3: TGTGCCAGCAGTGCCGGGACTAGAGTTCGGTACTTC.

The chain has TRBV6-5 and TRBJ1-2; D gene uncertain. Germline lookup yields CDR1 MNHEY and CDR2 SVGAGI. This CDR3 spans 13 amino acids. With 4 bases removed from V and 4 bases from J, the gap between germline ends came to 10 bases. CDR3 sequence: CASSLVATYGYTF. The DNA for the CDR3 is TGTGCCAGCAGTTTGGTAGCCACCTATGGCTACACCTTC.

The chain links TRBV3-1 (or the pseudogene TRBV3-2) to TRBJ2-7, with 7 bases identical to TRBD2. CDR3 size: 14 residues. V gave up 1 base and J gave up 5 bases; unmatched junction bases: 5. The V gene's germline CDR1 is LGHDT and CDR2 YNNKEL (reference sequence). For the CDR3, the DNA is TGTGCCAGCAGCCAAGTCGGGGGGTCCCACGAGCAGTACTTC. Its translation is CASSQVGGSHEQYF.

V and J are TRBV19 and TRBJ1-1; D may be TRBD1 (5 bases). The ends were cut back, 4 bases at V and 8 bases at J, with 17 bases in the middle. The V gene's germline CDR1 is LNHDA and CDR2 SQIVND (reference sequence). The CDR3 is made up of 14 amino acids. CDR3 coding DNA: TGTGCCAGTAGTAGCCCGGGACTGCCTAAAGAAGCTTTCTTT. Its protein is CASSSPGLPKEAFF.

The rearrangement joins TRBV29-1 to TRBJ1-2; the match to TRBD1 covers 9 bases. The CDR3 runs 13 residues. The germline CDR1 and CDR2 sequences are SQVTM and ANQGSEA. The trim removed 4 bases at V and 8 bases at J, leaving 8 bases unmatched. CDR3 amino acids: CSVGGNRGQGYTF. The CDR3 nucleotides read TGCAGCGTTGGGGGGAACAGGGGGCAAGGCTACACCTTC.